This TCR beta chain originates from a study of blood T cell repertoires in COVID-19. The data were produced by immunoSEQ multiplex PCR, yet TCRdb's version contains in-frame clones alone and is incomplete. The sample lists 100,000 or so clones, around 90% seen once, with about 4.6% in the top ten. This clone was detected only a few times. The CDR3 is made up of 17 amino acids. The V and J ends lost 3 bases and 15 bases, in that order; junction bases with no gene match: 18. Germline V CDR1 and CDR2: LNHNV, YYDKDF (reference sequence). The origin of this receptor is a human donor in a cohort sampled during active COVID-19. The sequenced sample was peripheral blood. V and J are TRBV15 and TRBJ2-1; 12 bases align to TRBD1. For the CDR3, the DNA is TGTGCCACCAGCAGCAGAACCGGGACAGGGGGCGGAGGGGGCCGGTTCTTC. Its protein product is CATSSRTGTGGGGGRFF.